This T cell receptor beta chain was profiled in a study of T cell responses to AZD1222 COVID-19 vaccine. Points from the study as a whole: A reported finding is that nearly half of spike-specific TCRs target unmutated variant regions. Regions 160-218 and 743-854 dominated among vaccine-associated CD4 TCRs spanning spike.

Concerning this clone itself: As yet, its antigen is unknown.

CDR1 and CDR2 (germline): LGHDT, YNNKEL (reference sequence). V lost 4 bases and J 0 bases, leaving 12 bases between the germline ends. The CDR3 is made up of 15 amino acids. The table came from immunoSEQ multiplex PCR; TCRdb's copy has only in-frame clones and leaves some out. The sample yields fewer than 150,000 clones, 88% seen once. The specimen comprised peripheral blood, sampled 28 days after the second AZD1222 dose. J is TRBJ1-2 and V is TRBV3-1 (or the pseudogene TRBV3-2), with D possibly being TRBD1 (5 bases). The sequence was obtained from an adult who received the AZD1222 COVID-19 vaccine. CDR3 in amino acids: CASSLRQLANYGYTF. CDR3 coding DNA: TGTGCCAGCAGCCTAAGACAGTTAGCTAACTATGGCTACACCTTC.